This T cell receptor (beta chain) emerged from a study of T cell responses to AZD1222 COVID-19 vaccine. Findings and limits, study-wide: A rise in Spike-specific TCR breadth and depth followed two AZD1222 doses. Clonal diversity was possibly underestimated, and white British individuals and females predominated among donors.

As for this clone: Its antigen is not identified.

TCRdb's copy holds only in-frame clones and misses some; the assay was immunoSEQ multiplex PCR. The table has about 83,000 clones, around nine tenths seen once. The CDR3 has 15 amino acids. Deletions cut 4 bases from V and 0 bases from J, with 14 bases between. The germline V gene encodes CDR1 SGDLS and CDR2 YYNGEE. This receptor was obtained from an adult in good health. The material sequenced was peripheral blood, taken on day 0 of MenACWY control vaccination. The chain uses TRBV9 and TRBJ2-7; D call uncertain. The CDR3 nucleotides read TGTGCCAGCAGCACCGGGCCAGGCGGCTCCTACGAGCAGTACTTC. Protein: CASSTGPGGSYEQYF.